The 32 T cell receptor beta chains reported below all come from one sample, sequenced in a study of read filtering for tumor transcriptome and immune sequencing. This library used roughly 400 ng RNA and molecular barcoded adaptors spanning alpha/delta and beta/gamma chains. Using its own MiXCR run on the reads, TCRdb lists one record per CDR3 protein. The data contain about 39,000 distinct CDR3 sequences, roughly an eighth of them singletons. The sequencing sample was made of a population of CD138-negative cells sorted from bone marrow. Receptors originate from a donor over 35 with multiple myeloma.

This clonotype was recorded at least ten times. The chain carries TRBV18 and TRBJ1-1; possible D gene TRBD1, 6 bases. The ends were cut back, 3 bases at V and 2 bases at J, with 13 bases in the middle. The length of the CDR3 is 15 residues. Germline V gene sequence: CDR1 KGHSH, CDR2 LQKENI. The DNA of the CDR3 is TGTGCCAGCTCACCTAGACAGGACCTAAACACTGAAGCTTTCTTT. Encoded protein: CASSPRQDLNTEAFF.

This clonotype was seen repeatedly, ten times or more. V gene TRBV28 combines with J gene TRBJ2-7; D may be TRBD1 (6 bases). The CDR3 is made up of 16 amino acids. Trimming took 3 bases from V and 0 from J, leaving 15 bases between them. Germline V gives CDR1 MDHEN, CDR2 SYDVKM. For the CDR3, the DNA is TGTGCCAGCAGTTTGCCTCCGGGACAAAGCTCCTACGAGCAGTACTTC. Protein sequence: CASSLPPGQSSYEQYF.

The table lists this clonotype with many counts. The V call is TRBV7-6, the J call TRBJ1-2; no reliable D call. V lost 5 bases to trimming and J lost 0 bases, with 10 bases between them. The germline V gene encodes CDR1 SGHVS and CDR2 FNYEAQ. This CDR3 is 14 amino acids long. The CDR3 DNA follows: TGTGCCAGCAGCCCACTATCAGCTAACTATGGCTACACCTTC. Translation: CASSPLSANYGYTF.

This clonotype has a count of ten or more. The chain links TRBV7-9 to TRBJ2-5, with 11 bases fitting TRBD1. Unmatched junction bases numbered 12, after V lost 5 bases and J lost 7 bases. The CDR3 runs to 16 residues. The germline CDR1 and CDR2 sequences are SEHNR and FQNEAQ (reference sequence). This chain's CDR3 is CASSRLGTGGAGTQYF. CDR3 coding DNA: TGTGCCAGCAGCCGTCTTGGGACAGGGGGAGCAGGGACCCAGTACTTC.

The table lists this clonotype with many counts. It may be a read error: a sequence one base away is much more abundant. The chain uses TRBV20-1 and TRBJ1-4, with a weak D call TRBD1 (6 bases). The CDR3 has 15 amino acids. Trimming took off 5 bases at V and 7 bases at J, with 20 bases between the two ends. Germline CDR1 DFQATT, CDR2 SNEGSKA (reference sequence). Written as DNA, the CDR3 is TGCAGTGCTCCGGGACATGGAGTGTCGATTGAAAAACTGTTTTTT. Amino acids: CSAPGHGVSIEKLFF.

This clonotype was picked up a small number of times. This rearrangement joins TRBV20-1 to TRBJ2-7; TRBD2 matches at 8 bases. The CDR3 totals 16 residues. V was clipped by 2 bases and J by 3 bases; unmatched bases: 12. The germline gives CDR1 DFQATT, CDR2 SNEGSKA (reference sequence). The CDR3 protein is CSARNGGPAGDYEQYF. CDR3 nucleotides: TGCAGTGCTAGAAATGGGGGGCCAGCGGGAGACTACGAGCAGTACTTC.

Concerning this clonotype itself: The conserved phenylalanine or tryptophan is not found at the CDR3 terminus, so this likely reflects a read error. Because the CDR3's place on the DNA is in doubt, the DNA is left out and the CDR3 is given as listed by TCRdb. The chain recombines TRBV3-1 with TRBJ2-1; the tabulated D call, TRBD2, remains unverified against the DNA. The germline CDR1 and CDR2 sequences are LGHDT and YNNKEL (reference sequence). The CDR3 is 13 residues long, counting both termini. The CDR3 protein is CASSPAQATPGLC.

Many counts were recorded for this clonotype. The chain carries TRBV19 and TRBJ1-1; D is unclear. V lost 3 bases to trimming and J lost 6 bases, with 8 bases between them. The CDR3 extends over 12 amino acids. Per germline, CDR1 LNHDA and CDR2 SQIVND (reference sequence). The CDR3 DNA is TGTGCCAGTAGTATGGCGAGGGCTGAAGCTTTCTTT. This encodes CASSMARAEAFF.

This clonotype was seen repeatedly, ten times or more. The chain recombines TRBV6-1 with TRBJ2-5; possibly TRBD1 for D (5 bases). The CDR3 runs 14 residues. The germline V gene has CDR1 MNHNS and CDR2 SASEGT. Trimming took 5 bases from V and 2 from J, leaving 12 bases between them. The CDR3 sequence: CASSPGHAQETQYF. In nucleotides, the CDR3 is TGTGCCAGCAGTCCAGGACACGCTCAAGAGACCCAGTACTTC.

This clonotype was counted at least ten times. This chain links TRBV7-9 with TRBJ1-5, with a possible D match to TRBD1 (5 bases). This CDR3 spans 16 amino acids. Germline loops: CDR1 SEHNR, CDR2 FQNEAQ (reference sequence). V was trimmed by 4 bases and J by 1 base, leaving 14 bases between them. The CDR3 DNA follows: TGTGCCAGCAGCTCGGGGCGCGTCGGGAGCAATCAGCCCCAGCATTTT. Translated: CASSSGRVGSNQPQHF.

About this clonotype itself: A far larger clone is just one base off, so this is likely a read error. The chain recombines TRBV4-2 with TRBJ2-1; 7 bases are shared with TRBD1. The CDR3 runs to 18 residues. Germline CDR1 LGHNA, CDR2 YNFKEQ. CDR3 DNA sequence: TGCGCCAGCAGCCAAGATCCAATGACAGGGAGCACCCTCAATGAGCAGTTCTTC. Amino acids: CASSQDPMTGSTLNEQFF.

The table lists this clonotype with many counts. This chain links TRBV20-1 with TRBJ2-2, with D unclear. With 2 bases removed from V and 4 bases from J, the gap between germline ends came to 14 bases. CDR1 and CDR2 (germline): DFQATT, SNEGSKA (reference sequence). The CDR3 runs to 15 residues. The CDR3 spells CSARFGRKLTGELFF. The CDR3 DNA sequence: TGCAGTGCTAGATTTGGCAGAAAACTCACCGGGGAGCTGTTTTTT.

By sample share, this clonotype is medium-sized. The genes are TRBV20-1 and TRBJ2-1; D possibly corresponds to TRBD2 (6 bases). CDR3 length: 15 amino acids. CDR1 and CDR2 from the germline V gene are DFQATT and SNEGSKA (reference sequence). Trimming took off 6 bases at V and 0 bases at J, with 15 bases between the two ends. The CDR3 sequence: CSAAGTPSSYNEQFF. CDR3 nucleotide sequence: TGCAGTGCCGCGGGGACTCCTAGCTCCTACAATGAGCAGTTCTTC.

There are many counts of this clonotype. This chain links TRBV3-1 with TRBJ2-3; D is undetermined. CDR3 length: 11 amino acids. Deletions cut 2 bases from V and 3 bases from J, with 0 bases between. Germline CDR1 is LGHDT and CDR2 is YNNKEL (reference sequence). The CDR3 loop reads CASSQTDTQYF. For the CDR3, the DNA is TGTGCCAGCAGCCAAACAGATACGCAGTATTTT.

This clonotype was counted at least ten times. The chain couples TRBV6-2 or TRBV6-3 to TRBJ1-5; D is ambiguous. V lost 6 bases and J 4 bases, leaving 16 bases between the germline ends. Per the germline V gene, CDR1 is MNHEY and CDR2 is SVGEGT. CDR3 length: 15 residues. CDR3 sequence: CASRPASDGNQPQHF. The CDR3 region has the DNA TGTGCCAGCAGGCCCGCCAGTGACGGGAATCAGCCCCAGCATTTT.

This clonotype has at least ten counts. This rearrangement joins TRBV20-1 to TRBJ2-3, with D unresolved. Germline values: CDR1 DFQATT, CDR2 SNEGSKA (reference sequence). The CDR3 extends over 13 amino acids. Trimming left V 3 bases short and J 0 bases short, with 7 bases between. DNA for the CDR3: TGCAGTGCTAGGGACCTTAGCACAGATACGCAGTATTTT. As protein: CSARDLSTDTQYF.

This clonotype occurred many times. V and J are TRBV15 and TRBJ2-5; 7 positions match TRBD1. This CDR3 spans 14 amino acids. V dropped 6 bases and J dropped 3; count of bases not matched to a gene: 7. Germline V gene data show CDR1 as LNHNV and CDR2 as YYDKDF (reference sequence). The CDR3 DNA reads as TGTGCCACCAGTCTAAGAGGGACAGAAGAGACCCAGTACTTC. It yields the protein CATSLRGTEETQYF.

This clonotype was counted ten times or more. The V and J genes are TRBV30 and TRBJ1-5; D is unclear. The length of the CDR3 is 13 residues. Trimming cost V 3 bases and J 4 bases, with 10 bases left between them. Germline assignment: CDR1 GTSNPN and CDR2 SVGIG (reference sequence). CDR3 region: CAWSVKGNQPQHF. CDR3 in DNA: TGTGCCTGGAGCGTCAAAGGGAATCAGCCCCAGCATTTT.

This clonotype has ten or more counts. The chain joins TRBV29-1 to TRBJ2-3, with D unresolved. The germline gives CDR1 SQVTM, CDR2 ANQGSEA. This CDR3 has 11 amino acids. Trimming took off 6 bases at V and 4 bases at J, with 8 bases between the two ends. The CDR3: CSVGSSDTQYF. CDR3 in DNA: TGCAGCGTCGGAAGTTCAGATACGCAGTATTTT.

This clonotype was observed a handful of times. The chain combines TRBV18 with TRBJ2-2; TRBD2 matches at 7 bases. The CDR3 has 15 amino acids. In germline, CDR1 is KGHSH, CDR2 LQKENI. The V and J ends lost 1 base and 6 bases, in that order; junction bases with no gene match: 5. This chain's CDR3 is CASSPLREVAGELFF. DNA of the CDR3: TGTGCCAGCTCACCACTCCGGGAGGTCGCCGGGGAGCTGTTTTTT.

This clonotype has a handful of counts. This chain links TRBV20-1 with TRBJ1-5; maybe TRBD1 (5 bases). Trimming took 3 bases from V and 0 from J, leaving 12 bases between them. Germline CDR1 and CDR2: DFQATT and SNEGSKA (reference sequence). The CDR3 spans 15 residues. CDR3 sequence: CSASLGVRSNQPQHF. In DNA, the CDR3 is TGCAGTGCTAGCTTAGGGGTCCGTAGCAATCAGCCCCAGCATTTT.

By sample share, this clonotype is medium-sized (0.01 to 0.1%). This rearrangement joins TRBV20-1 to TRBJ1-2; 7 nucleotides align to TRBD1. The CDR3 has 13 amino acids. With V trimmed by 7 bases and J by 2 bases, 7 bases remained unmatched. Germline CDR1 and CDR2: DFQATT and SNEGSKA (reference sequence). The CDR3, as DNA: TGCAGTGTTTTAGGCAGGGGGAACTATGGCTACACCTTC. Protein sequence: CSVLGRGNYGYTF.

The rearrangement uses TRBV29-1 and TRBJ1-1, with D unclear. CDR1 is SQVTM and CDR2 is ANQGSEA in the germline V gene. The CDR3 contains 12 residues. With 7 bases removed from V and 8 bases from J, the gap between germline ends came to 17 bases. The CDR3 sequence: CSALTGSLEAFF. CDR3 sequence (DNA): TGCAGCGCCTTGACGGGGTCCCTCGAAGCTTTCTTT. Filled out from reference TRBV29-1 and TRBJ1-1, the complete variable domain reads SAVISQKPSRDICQRGTSLTIQCQVDSQVTMMFWYRQQPGQSLTLIATANQGSEATYESGFVIDKFPISRPNLTFSTLTVSNMSPEDSSIYLCSALTGSLEAFFGQGTRLTVV.

The rearrangement joins TRBV20-1 to TRBJ1-5; no definite D call. Per the germline V gene, CDR1 is DFQATT and CDR2 is SNEGSKA (reference sequence). CDR3 length equals 12 residues. Trimming stripped 3 bases from V and 11 bases from J, with 14 bases between. The CDR3 DNA sequence: TGCAGTGCTAGGACACGGACCCAGACCCAGCATTTT. Translating gives CSARTRTQTQHF.

This clonotype is medium-sized. The rearrangement joins TRBV5-1 to TRBJ1-4, with D possibly TRBD1 on 6 matching bases. V was pared by 4 bases and J by 1 base, with 14 bases between. The CDR3 has 16 residues. Per germline, CDR1 SGHRS and CDR2 YFSETQ. CDR3 region: CASSPSGAGTNEKLFF. The CDR3 DNA sequence: TGCGCCAGCAGCCCCTCGGGGGCGGGAACTAATGAAAAACTGTTTTTT.

The table lists this clonotype with a few counts. This may be a read error, as it is one base from a much larger clone. The chain employs TRBV5-1 and TRBJ2-7; possible D gene TRBD1, 6 bases. V lost 7 bases, J lost 1 base, and 15 bases lay in between. Looked up from germline, CDR1 is SGHRS and CDR2 is YFSETQ. The CDR3 is 14 amino acids. CDR3 sequence (DNA): TGCGCCAGCGGCTCGGTTACAGGGTCCTACGAGCAGTACTTC. It yields the protein CASGSVTGSYEQYF.

As for this clonotype: Its ends do not fully match the called genes, so a read error is possible. J is TRBJ1-2 and V is TRBV7-2; D not resolved. CDR1 is SGHTA and CDR2 is FQGNSA in the germline V gene. The CDR3 has 13 amino acids. In DNA form, the CDR3 reads TGTGCCAGCAGCTTGCAGACTAGCTATGGCTATACCTTC. Translated: CASSLQTSYGYTF.

Many counts were recorded for this clonotype. V gene TRBV20-1 combines with J gene TRBJ2-3; D is possibly TRBD2 (5 bases). The germline CDR1 and CDR2 sequences are DFQATT and SNEGSKA (reference sequence). V lost 7 bases, J lost 0 bases, and 20 bases lay in between. The CDR3 covers 16 residues. The CDR3 DNA is TGCAGTGTCGGGATCGTAACGGCCTCTAGCACAGATACGCAGTATTTT. Protein product: CSVGIVTASSTDTQYF.

At least ten counts were recorded for this clonotype. The chain recombines TRBV11-2 with TRBJ2-2; D ambiguous. Germline CDR1 reads SGHAT; CDR2 reads FQNNGV. The CDR3 spans 15 residues. The V and J ends lost 5 bases and 1 base respectively, with 11 bases between them. Written as DNA, the CDR3 is TGTGCCAGCAGCACCCTATCGGGGAACACCGGGGAGCTGTTTTTT. Its translation: CASSTLSGNTGELFF.

This clonotype has at least ten counts. The chain uses TRBV28 and TRBJ2-7, with D unclear. CDR3 size: 11 residues. Per the germline V gene, CDR1 is MDHEN and CDR2 is SYDVKM. V shed 7 bases and J shed 1 base, with 5 bases lying between them. This CDR3 is CASKLSYEQYF. In DNA form, the CDR3 reads TGTGCCAGCAAACTGTCCTACGAGCAGTACTTC.

This clonotype came up many times. The CDR3 protein is CASSPTWDEQFF. The CDR3 DNA reads TGCGCCAGCAGCCCGACTTGGGATGAGCAGTTCTTC. The chain employs TRBV4-1 and TRBJ2-1; no firm D call. The CDR3 is made up of 12 amino acids. With 4 bases removed from V and 8 bases from J, the gap between germline ends came to 9 bases. Germline values: CDR1 MGHRA, CDR2 YSYEKL.

As concerns this clonotype: At one end, the junction sequence differs from germline, possibly due to a read error. This chain joins TRBV28 and TRBJ2-4, with D perhaps TRBD1 (5 bases). The CDR3 is 11 amino acids. Per germline, CDR1 MDHEN and CDR2 SYDVKM. The CDR3 here is CASKTGSIQHF. The CDR3 DNA reads TGTGCCAGTAAAACAGGAAGCATTCAGCACTTC.